Reported below is one T cell receptor (beta chain). The sample is drawn from a study of blood T cell repertoires in COVID-19. Study-level background: Samples representing acute and convalescent COVID-19 were sourced from the United States, Italy and Spain. T cells, B-cell-depleted T cells, or PBMCs provided the cDNA or gDNA that served as material.

V trimming: 6 bases; J trimming: 2 bases; junction bases outside the gene matches: 8. The CDR3 runs to 15 residues. The germline V gene has CDR1 WNHNN and CDR2 SYGVQD (reference sequence). Study processing details: Amplification with reference gene primers provided the estimates of nucleated cell counts. Profiled with immunoSEQ multiplex PCR; TCRdb holds only in-frame clones, not every one. Clone size and V and J calls were adopted from that table, with D and trimming inferred from the DNA. The table has under 300,000 clones, roughly nine tenths seen once; the top ten hold more than 6%. The rearrangement uses TRBV10-1 and TRBJ1-2, with 8 bases fitting TRBD1. Sequencing was done on a sample of peripheral blood. This receptor was taken from a man in his fifties or sixties who had recovered from COVID-19. This CDR3 reads CASRTPGGENYGYTF. In DNA, the CDR3 is TGCGCCAGCAGGACACCAGGGGGCGAAAACTATGGCTACACCTTC.